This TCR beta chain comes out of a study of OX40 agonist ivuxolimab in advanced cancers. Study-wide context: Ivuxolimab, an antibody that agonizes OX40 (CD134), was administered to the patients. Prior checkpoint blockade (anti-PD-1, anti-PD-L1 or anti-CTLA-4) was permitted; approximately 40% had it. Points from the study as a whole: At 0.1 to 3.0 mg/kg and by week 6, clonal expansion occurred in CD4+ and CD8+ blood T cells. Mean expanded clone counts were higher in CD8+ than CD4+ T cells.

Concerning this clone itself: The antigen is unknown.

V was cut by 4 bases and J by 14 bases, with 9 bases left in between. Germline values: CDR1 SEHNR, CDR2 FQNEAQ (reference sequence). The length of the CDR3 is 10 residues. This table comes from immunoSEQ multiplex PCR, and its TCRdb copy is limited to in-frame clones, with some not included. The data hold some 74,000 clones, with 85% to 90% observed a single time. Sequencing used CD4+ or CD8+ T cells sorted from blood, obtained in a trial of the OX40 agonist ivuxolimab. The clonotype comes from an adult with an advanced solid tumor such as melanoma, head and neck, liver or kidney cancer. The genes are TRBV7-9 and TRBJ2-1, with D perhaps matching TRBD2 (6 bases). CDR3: CASSSKREFF. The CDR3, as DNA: TGTGCCAGCAGCTCGAAGCGGGAGTTCTTC.